A single T cell receptor (beta chain) is shown here with its context. This clone was counted a single time. What antigen it recognizes has not been identified. No base qualities exist here, and no much larger clone lies one base off it. Libraries were prepared through the immunoSEQ multiplex PCR assay. A mixture of 60 forward primers for TCR Vbeta segments and 13 reverse primers for TCR Jbeta segments was used in the multiplex PCR. The CDR3 region of rearranged TCR beta genes was amplified from genomic DNA with a multiplex PCR assay. The Illumina HiSeq System was used to sequence the amplified TCR beta libraries as 87-base-pair reads. In the original analysis: A later analysis counted some 74 million unique TCR beta chains across the 640 or so repertoires, and 10 million to 11 million of these chains were shared by at least two donors. A nearest-neighbor algorithm error-corrected the raw reads and collapsed the reads into unique sequences, merging closely related sequences to remove PCR and sequencing errors. V, D and J gene segments were assigned by aligning CDR3 sequences to IMGT reference sequences. For a sequence to be retained, a match of at least six nucleotides to both a V gene segment and a J gene segment was required. Rearrangements were classified as productive when the CDR3 lacked stop codons and remained in frame with V and J, and all other rearrangements were classified as non-productive. CDR3 was defined according to IMGT convention as the region running from the second conserved V-encoded cysteine to the conserved J-encoded phenylalanine. In an earlier analysis of more than 550 of the donors, sequences lacking an unambiguous match to a single V gene segment were excluded. An earlier analysis of a few hundred of the donors classified V segments as functional when productive rearrangements were above 56.7% and as segregating when the standard deviation between donors was above 5%. A statistical classification framework was developed to diagnose cytomegalovirus status using the catalog of TCR beta chain sequences. A later analysis assigned V and J genes by comparing TCR nucleotide sequences with IMGT/GENE-DB human TR gene sequences. A later analysis assigned CDR3 sequences and most-parsimonious VDJ recombination scenarios with the TCRdist pipeline. In a later analysis, every TCR beta chain was defined by the combination of its CDR3 amino acid sequence and its V-gene family, and reads without a unique V-gene family were dropped. To address suspected cross-contamination and a sequencing artifact, a later analysis removed roughly 580 highly shared, low-generation-probability nucleotide sequences. A later analysis calculated a clonal expansion index for each public chain from normalized within-repertoire ranks of inferred template counts. Generation probabilities in a later analysis came from a VDJ recombination model fitted to out-of-frame rearrangements, and those results were checked against IGoR. A later analysis scored TCR-TCR, TCR-HLA and TCR-CMV co-occurrence with hypergeometric tests, applying a repertoire-size bias correction to TCR pairs. False discovery rates were estimated in a later analysis by permuting HLA or CMV assignments 20 times. In a later analysis, co-occurring TCRs were grouped using DBSCAN, and TCRdist sequence similarity was added for clustering within HLA-allele-positive subsets. For co-occurrence clustering, repertoires with fewer than 30,000 or more than 120,000 public chains were excluded, along with 4 to 6 repertoires with anomalous nucleotide sharing. The table was pulled from immuneACCESS by TCRdb, which kept in-frame rearrangements only. Such tables lose some clones; where checked, under half of the loss comes from unresolved V genes, and the rest has no known cause. For V, J and clone size, that table is used; D and trimming come from the DNA. This sample is represented by 120,000 or so clones; around 86% of them were singletons. Together, the top ten hold roughly 2.4% of the sample.

This specimen belongs to a study of cytomegalovirus exposure and HLA in healthy donors (dated by TCRdb to the late 2010s). Notes on the research overall: In an earlier analysis of approximately 640 of the donors, roughly 300 Gb of sequence data and 100 million or so unique TCR beta sequences from about 190 million T cells were reported. Around 300 gigabases of sequencing data and approximately 80 million unique TCR sequences were included in an early release covering roughly 600 HLA-typed donors. Of the 350 to 450 genotyped donors, approximately 80% fell in the genetic ancestry cluster associated with self-reported Caucasian donors. The study aimed to test whether cataloging public T cell receptors could reveal signatures of past pathogen exposure. The T cell repertoires of 670 or so subjects were profiled by immunosequencing and related to cytomegalovirus serostatus. Along with the approximately 700-subject first cohort, a separate validation cohort of about 110 different subjects was used. High-throughput TCR immunosequencing, statistical association of individual TCRs with disease status, and machine learning were combined to predict cytomegalovirus infection status. In a later analysis, previously published TCR beta repertoires from several hundred donors were re-analyzed and high-resolution HLA genotyping was added so that TCR occurrence patterns could be studied. Rather than drawing on any new phenotypic data, the later analysis identified candidate immune exposures from TCR beta sequences and the way those sequences occurred across donors. To decide whether each TCR beta V gene segment behaved as functional or pseudogenic, an earlier analysis of some 580 of the donors relied on high-throughput TCR beta sequencing. Donor age, sex, ethnicity and CMV serostatus were compiled together with the repertoire data. Genome-wide SNP genotypes for about three fifths of the roughly 670 donors were used in a later genetic analysis, which treated that subset as a discovery cohort. Every repertoire in the discovery cohort had been generated on one and the same sequencing platform. HLA typing included class I and class II loci at four-digit resolution. The number of donors typed differed by locus, with about 629-630 for A, B, C, DRB1 and DQB1, roughly 520 for DQA1, approximately 570 for DPA1, and under 490 for DPB1. A handful of DR-DQ haplotypes were handled as single units for association and clustering because linkage in the cohort was strong. Across 398 genotyped donors of the cohort, an average of about 220,000 unique TCR beta nucleotide sequences per donor were sequenced, and approximately 17% of those sequences were non-productive.

Broad study findings and their caveats: Specific HLA alleles were associated with 16,951 TCR beta sequences at a false discovery rate of 0.05 in a later analysis. Strong co-occurrence of HLA alleles, especially DR and DQ, made assigning TCR associations to individual alleles difficult. Most CMV-associated TCR beta chains appeared to be HLA-restricted in a later analysis, and the HLA associations seemed to be driven largely by CMV exposure. A further reported finding was that TCR beta sequences accurately predicted the HLA-A and HLA-B alleles for most subjects in the first cohort. In a later genetic analysis, fewer N-insertions in productive TCRs were reported among donors in an Asian-associated ancestry cluster than the roughly 700-donor mean. A later analysis found that TCR association rates varied across HLA loci, with DRB1 alleles showing the most associated TCRs and HLA-C alleles the fewest. Compared with equally common non-associated chains, HLA-associated TCR beta chains in a later analysis were more clonally expanded and had lower generation probabilities. An association between a missense DCLRE1C variant and V-gene and J-gene trimming of TCR beta chains was found in a later genetic analysis and replicated in an independent cohort. The 87-base-pair reads could not distinguish some IMGT-functional V segments, including TRBV6-2 and TRBV6-3, so those segments were excluded. CMV serostatus was the only immune exposure information available for the cohort. Because some donors lacked HLA typing at each locus, the association tests relied only on the typed subset. The authors suggested that the approach could potentially be generalized to other disease states and immunological phenotypes. A total of roughly 160 TCR beta chains were listed by the study as associated with cytomegalovirus. Sequencing depth was assumed to be roughly uniform across donors in the presence/absence analyses, though that assumption may not hold. Correlated functional status among segregating V segments might be attributable to linkage disequilibrium, but an unknown experimental factor could not be ruled out. Across donors, most TCR sequences were observed very rarely, whereas some public TCRs were present in many individuals. In an earlier analysis of 500 to 650 of the donors, most TCR beta V segments appeared in productive rearrangements about 87% or about 30% of the time, broadly matching IMGT annotations. In vitro tests confirmed that a few of the cytomegalovirus-associated TCR beta chains recognize cytomegalovirus antigens. This cohort had only TCR beta chains sequenced, and the lack of alpha or paired-chain data limited which features could be detected. The classifier was reported to diagnose cytomegalovirus status with high specificity and sensitivity in both the original and validation cohorts. Fewer than 20 rarely observed V segments, including chromosome 9 orphons, were excluded from the earlier analysis of approximately 500 of the donors because counts were too low. A later analysis reported that several top co-occurrence clusters appeared linked to parvovirus B19, influenza, CMV and Epstein-Barr virus. A cluster of highly shared sequence variants was judged likely to be a technical artifact of the sequencing pipeline.

The CDR3 numbers 15 residues from cysteine through phenylalanine. Only the CDR3 region is kept as DNA, spanning 45 bases read in frame from base 1. V is shortened by 0 bases, J by 0 bases, and the region joining them spans 9 bases. The CDR1 and CDR2 encoded by the germline V gene are MGHRA and YSYEKL. In total, about 650 healthy bone marrow donors made up the cohort. At the time of sampling, every cohort member was nominally healthy, though immune exposures that went unrecorded were likely present. The donor was CMV seronegative and was included in the group of about 350 seronegative cohort members. Every donor gave a peripheral blood sample, and the peripheral blood mononuclear cells from that sample were used for TCR beta sequencing. Genomic DNA extraction from the blood cell samples was performed with the Qiagen DNeasy Blood Extraction Kit.

The clonotype comes from a woman aged 40 to 50 in good health and CMV-seronegative. The sequence joins TRBV4-1 to TRBJ2-7; possibly the D gene is TRBD1, per 5 matching bases. Sequenced input: PBMCs. The DNA sequence is as follows: TGCGCCAGCAGCCAAGATTGGCAGGGCTCCTACGAGCAGTACTTC. This gives the protein CASSQDWQGSYEQYF.